These T cell receptor beta chains were read from a single sample in a study of blood T cell repertoires in COVID-19. Using immunoSEQ multiplex PCR, the repertoire was profiled, and TCRdb retains in-frame clones only, with some absent. The sample has about 120,000 clones, 90% seen once. The sequencing input was peripheral blood. These receptors all come from a human donor with active COVID-19. The donor label of this sample is uncertain. Both conserved end residues are part of each CDR3. The D gene is left open where the match is weak. Size values are once, few and many counts, or a class for expanded clones, and some rows have none.

v_call,j_call,d_call,clone_size,cdr3_nt,cdr3_aa
TRBV5-1,TRBJ1-2,NA,few,TGCGCCAGCAGCTTGACAGGTTCGGATGGCTACACCTTC,CASSLTGSDGYTF
TRBV19,TRBJ2-3,TRBD1,NA,TGTGCCAGTTCCTCCCGGGGAGGGACAGGGGGCGGCACAGATACGCAGTATTTT,CASSSRGGTGGGTDTQYF
TRBV2,TRBJ2-3,TRBD2,NA,TGTGCCAGCAGTGAAATGGCGGGGGGGCTTACAGATACGCAGTATTTT,CASSEMAGGLTDTQYF
TRBV4-2,TRBJ1-6,TRBD1,NA,TGTGCCAGCAGCCAACCACAGGGGGCGTCTAATTCACCCCTCCACTTT,CASSQPQGASNSPLHF
TRBV28,TRBJ2-5,TRBD1,NA,TGTGCCAGCAGCTTGGGACAGACAGACCAAGAGACCCAGTACTTC,CASSLGQTDQETQYF
TRBV10-3,TRBJ2-1,TRBD1,NA,TGTGCCATACCGGGACAGCACTACAATGAGCAGTTCTTC,CAIPGQHYNEQFF
TRBV18,TRBJ2-7,TRBD2,once,TGTGCCAGCTCACCACTCCCCGGGACTAGTCTTGACTACGAGCAGTACTTC,CASSPLPGTSLDYEQYF
TRBV12-3/TRBV12-4,TRBJ1-2,NA,NA,TGTGCCAGCAGTTTACCCCCAGGGGTCGGCTACACCTTC,CASSLPPGVGYTF
TRBV7-9,TRBJ2-7,TRBD1,NA,TGTGCCAGCAGCTTCGGGACAGGGGTGTACGAGCAGTACTTC,CASSFGTGVYEQYF
TRBV4-1,TRBJ1-1,TRBD1,NA,TGCGCCAGCAGCCCTCGACAGGGGGGGACTGAAGCTTTCTTT,CASSPRQGGTEAFF
TRBV7-2,TRBJ2-1,TRBD2,once,TGTGCCAGCACCTTGGACGGGGGGGCCGGCGATGAGCAGTTCTTC,CASTLDGGAGDEQFF
TRBV2,TRBJ2-5,TRBD2,NA,TGTGCCAGCAGCGTTTCGACTAGCGGGCTCCAAGAGACCCAGTACTTC,CASSVSTSGLQETQYF
TRBV19,TRBJ1-3,NA,NA,TGTGCCAGTAGTATAGGTGGCAGCTCTGGAAACACCATATATTTT,CASSIGGSSGNTIYF
TRBV6-2/TRBV6-3,TRBJ1-1,TRBD1,NA,TGTGCCAGCAGTTACTGGACAGGGCGAGGCACTGAAGCTTTCTTT,CASSYWTGRGTEAFF
TRBV7-2,TRBJ1-1,NA,NA,TGTGCCAGCAGCCTCCACACGAACACTGAAGCTTTCTTT,CASSLHTNTEAFF
TRBV12-3/TRBV12-4,TRBJ2-1,NA,NA,TGTGCCAGCAGTTTATGGCGGGGTTTTGAGCAGTTCTTC,CASSLWRGFEQFF
TRBV28,TRBJ2-3,TRBD1,NA,TGTGCCAGCAGCCCGTCACCTGGACAGGCGAGCACAGATACGCAGTATTTT,CASSPSPGQASTDTQYF
TRBV10-1,TRBJ1-4,TRBD1,NA,TGCGCCAGCAGTGTTAACAGGGGCCAGGAAAAACTGTTTTTT,CASSVNRGQEKLFF
TRBV7-9,TRBJ2-7,TRBD1,NA,TGTGCCAGCAGCTTAGCGTTAGGGGACAGAGAGCAGTACTTC,CASSLALGDREQYF
TRBV7-9,TRBJ2-7,NA,NA,TGTGCCAGCAGCCAAGACGGCAGGGATTACGAGCAGTACTTC,CASSQDGRDYEQYF